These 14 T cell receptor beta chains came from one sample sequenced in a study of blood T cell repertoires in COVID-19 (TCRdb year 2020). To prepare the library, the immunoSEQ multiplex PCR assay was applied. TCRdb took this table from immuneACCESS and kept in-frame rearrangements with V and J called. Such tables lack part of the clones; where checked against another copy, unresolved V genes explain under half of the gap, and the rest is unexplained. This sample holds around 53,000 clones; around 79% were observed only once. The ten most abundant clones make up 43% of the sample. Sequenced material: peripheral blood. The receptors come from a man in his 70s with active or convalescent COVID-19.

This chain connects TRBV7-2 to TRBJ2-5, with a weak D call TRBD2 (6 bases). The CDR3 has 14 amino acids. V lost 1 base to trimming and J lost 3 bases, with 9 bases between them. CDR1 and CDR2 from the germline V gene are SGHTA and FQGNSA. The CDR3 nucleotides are TGTGCCAGCAGCTTAGGGCCGGGGGAAGAGACCCAGTACTTC. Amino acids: CASSLGPGEETQYF.

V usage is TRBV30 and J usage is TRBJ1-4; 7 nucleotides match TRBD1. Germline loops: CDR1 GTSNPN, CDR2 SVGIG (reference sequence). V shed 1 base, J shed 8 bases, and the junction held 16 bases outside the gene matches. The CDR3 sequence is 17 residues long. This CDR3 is CAWSAKIYRGFYEKLFF. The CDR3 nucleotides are TGTGCCTGGAGTGCAAAAATCTACAGGGGTTTCTACGAAAAACTGTTTTTT.

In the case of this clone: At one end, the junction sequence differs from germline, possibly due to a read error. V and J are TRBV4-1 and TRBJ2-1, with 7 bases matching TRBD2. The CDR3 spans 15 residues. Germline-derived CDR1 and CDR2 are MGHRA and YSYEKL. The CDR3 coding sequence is TGCGCCAGCAGCCCTCTGACTAGCTCCCACAATGAGCAGTTCTTC. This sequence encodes CASSPLTSSHNEQFF.

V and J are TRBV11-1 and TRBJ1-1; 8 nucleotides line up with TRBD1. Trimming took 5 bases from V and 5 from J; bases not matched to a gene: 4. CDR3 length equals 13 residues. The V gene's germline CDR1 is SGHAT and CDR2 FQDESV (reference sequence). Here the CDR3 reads CASSQGARTEAFF. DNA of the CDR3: TGTGCCAGCAGCCAGGGGGCAAGAACTGAAGCTTTCTTT. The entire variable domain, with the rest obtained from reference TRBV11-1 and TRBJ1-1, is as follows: EAEVAQSPRYKITEKSQAVAFWCDPISGHATLYWYRQILGQGPELLVQFQDESVVDDSQLPKDRFSAERLKGVDSTLKIQPAELGDSAMYLCASSQGARTEAFFGQGTRLTVV.

The CDR3 region is CASSLPMNTEAFF. The CDR3 DNA reads TGTGCCAGCAGCTTGCCTATGAACACTGAAGCTTTCTTT. The chain couples TRBV11-3 to TRBJ1-1; D is uncertain. This CDR3 region has 13 residues. Germline CDR1 reads SGHNT; CDR2 reads YENEEA. V lost 3 bases and J lost 0, with 5 bases in between.

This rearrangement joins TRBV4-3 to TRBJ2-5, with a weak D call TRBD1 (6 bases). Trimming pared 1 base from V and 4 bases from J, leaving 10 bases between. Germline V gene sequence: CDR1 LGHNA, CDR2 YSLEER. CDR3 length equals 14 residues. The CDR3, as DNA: TGCGCCAGCAGCCAAGTATTCAGGGGAGAGACCCAGTACTTC. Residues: CASSQVFRGETQYF.

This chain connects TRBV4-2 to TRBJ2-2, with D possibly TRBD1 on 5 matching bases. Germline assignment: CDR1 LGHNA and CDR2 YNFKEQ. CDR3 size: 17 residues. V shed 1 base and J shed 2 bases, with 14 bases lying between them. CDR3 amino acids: CASSQGGRWGNTGELFF. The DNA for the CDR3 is TGTGCCAGCAGCCAAGGTGGTAGGTGGGGCAACACCGGGGAGCTGTTTTTT.

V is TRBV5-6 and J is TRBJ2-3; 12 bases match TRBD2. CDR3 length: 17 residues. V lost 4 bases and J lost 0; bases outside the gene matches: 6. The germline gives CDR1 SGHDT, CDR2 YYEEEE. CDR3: CASSRRLAGDSTDTQYF. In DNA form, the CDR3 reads TGTGCCAGCAGCCGTCGACTAGCGGGGGATAGCACAGATACGCAGTATTTT.

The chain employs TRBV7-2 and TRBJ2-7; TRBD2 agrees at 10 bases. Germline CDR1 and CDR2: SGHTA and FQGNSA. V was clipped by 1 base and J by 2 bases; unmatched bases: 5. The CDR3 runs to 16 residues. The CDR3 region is CASSLVASGRTYEQYF. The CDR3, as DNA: TGTGCCAGCAGCTTAGTGGCTAGCGGGAGAACCTACGAGCAGTACTTC.

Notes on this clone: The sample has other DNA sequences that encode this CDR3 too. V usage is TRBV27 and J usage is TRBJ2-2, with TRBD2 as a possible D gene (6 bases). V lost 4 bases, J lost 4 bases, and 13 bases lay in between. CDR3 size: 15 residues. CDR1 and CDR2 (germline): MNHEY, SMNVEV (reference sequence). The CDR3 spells CASSYTQGGTGELFF. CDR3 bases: TGTGCCAGCAGTTACACTCAGGGAGGCACCGGGGAGCTGTTTTTT.

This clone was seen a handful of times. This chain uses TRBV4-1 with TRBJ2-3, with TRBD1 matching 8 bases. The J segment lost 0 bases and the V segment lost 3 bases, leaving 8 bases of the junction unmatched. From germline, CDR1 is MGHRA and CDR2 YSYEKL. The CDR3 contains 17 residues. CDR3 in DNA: TGCGCCAGCAGCCACCAGGGGGCCGGCCTGAGCACAGATACGCAGTATTTT. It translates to CASSHQGAGLSTDTQYF.

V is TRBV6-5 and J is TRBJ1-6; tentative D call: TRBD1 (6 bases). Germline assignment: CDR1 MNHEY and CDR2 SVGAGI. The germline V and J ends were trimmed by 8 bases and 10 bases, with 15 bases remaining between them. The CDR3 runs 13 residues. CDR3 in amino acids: CASQGSPSSPLHF. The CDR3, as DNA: TGTGCCAGCCAGGGGTCACCCAGCTCACCCCTCCACTTT.

The CDR3 nucleotides read TGTGCCAGCAGCCAAGTAACGGACTTCTTAACCGAGCAGTACTTC. Amino acids: CASSQVTDFLTEQYF. The V call is TRBV3-1 (or the pseudogene TRBV3-2), the J call TRBJ2-7, with D possibly being TRBD2 (5 bases). The germline V gene encodes CDR1 LGHDT and CDR2 YNNKEL (reference sequence). V lost 1 base and J 6 bases, leaving 16 bases between the germline ends. The length of the CDR3 is 15 residues.

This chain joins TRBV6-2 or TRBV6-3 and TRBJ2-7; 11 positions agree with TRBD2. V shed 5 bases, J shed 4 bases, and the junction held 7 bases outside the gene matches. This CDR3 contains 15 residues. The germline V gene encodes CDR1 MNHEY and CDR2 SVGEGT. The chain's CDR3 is CASSRRLAGNYEQYF. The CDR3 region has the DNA TGTGCCAGCAGTCGCCGACTAGCGGGAAATTACGAGCAGTACTTC.